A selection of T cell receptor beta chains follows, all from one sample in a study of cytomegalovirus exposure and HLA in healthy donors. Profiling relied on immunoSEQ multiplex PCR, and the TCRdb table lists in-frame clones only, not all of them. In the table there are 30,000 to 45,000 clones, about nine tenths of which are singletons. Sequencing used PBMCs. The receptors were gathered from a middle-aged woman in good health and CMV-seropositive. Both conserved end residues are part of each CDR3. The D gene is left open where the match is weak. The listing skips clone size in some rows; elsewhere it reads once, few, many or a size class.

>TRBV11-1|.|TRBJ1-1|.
CASSLGRGYTEAFF
TGTGCCAGCAGCTTAGGTCGGGGATACACTGAAGCTTTCTTT
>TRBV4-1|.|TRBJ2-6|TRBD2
CASSQGAGAGANVLTF
TGCGCCAGCAGCCAAGGCGCGGGAGCTGGGGCCAACGTCCTGACTTTC
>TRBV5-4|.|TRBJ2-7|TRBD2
CASSPNSGAPYEQYF
TGTGCCAGCAGCCCTAATAGCGGGGCCCCCTACGAGCAGTACTTC
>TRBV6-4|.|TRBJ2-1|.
CASSERDSSEQFF
TGTGCCAGCAGTGAGAGGGATAGTAGTGAGCAGTTCTTC
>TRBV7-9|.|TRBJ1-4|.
CASSLLGRTESTNEKLFF
TGTGCCAGCAGCTTATTGGGTAGGACAGAGTCAACTAATGAAAAACTGTTTTTT
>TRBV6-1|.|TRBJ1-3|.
CASSEEFRGSGNTIYF
TGTGCCAGCAGTGAAGAGTTTAGGGGATCTGGAAACACCATATATTTT
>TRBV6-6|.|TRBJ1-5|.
CASSNTGSGQPQHF
TGTGCCAGCAGTAACACAGGGAGCGGTCAGCCCCAGCATTTT
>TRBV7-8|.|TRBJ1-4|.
CASTLWGGAKEKLFF
TGTGCCAGCACTCTATGGGGGGGGGCGAAGGAAAAACTGTTTTTT
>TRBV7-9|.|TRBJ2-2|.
CASSLQGTGELFF
TGTGCCAGCAGCCTACAGGGCACCGGGGAGCTGTTTTTT
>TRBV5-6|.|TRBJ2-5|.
CASSDPAGAGETQYF
TGTGCCAGCAGCGACCCCGCAGGGGCAGGGGAGACCCAGTACTTC
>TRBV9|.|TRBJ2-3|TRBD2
CASSVRRSGGAIDTQYF
TGTGCCAGCAGCGTACGACGTAGCGGGGGGGCCATAGATACGCAGTATTTT
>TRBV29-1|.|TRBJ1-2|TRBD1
CSVTRDSTNYGYTF
TGCAGCGTGACCCGGGACAGCACTAACTATGGCTACACCTTC
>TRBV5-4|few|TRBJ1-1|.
CASSLFGANTEAFF
TGTGCCAGCAGCTTGTTTGGGGCCAACACTGAAGCTTTCTTT
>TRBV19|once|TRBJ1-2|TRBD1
CASSTTGWGVYGYTF
TGTGCCAGTAGCACGACAGGGTGGGGAGTCTATGGCTACACCTTC
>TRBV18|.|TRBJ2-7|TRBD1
CASSPTDRGFRNEQYF
TGTGCCAGCTCACCGACCGACAGGGGGTTTAGGAACGAGCAGTACTTC
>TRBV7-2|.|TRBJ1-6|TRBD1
CASNHQGVYSPLHF
TGTGCCAGCAATCACCAGGGGGTTTATTCACCCCTCCACTTT
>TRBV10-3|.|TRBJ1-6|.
CAISDATGLRSPLHF
TGTGCCATCAGTGACGCTACAGGTTTACGTTCACCCCTCCACTTT
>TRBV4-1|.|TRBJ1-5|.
CASSQEARGNQPQHF
TGCGCCAGCAGCCAAGAGGCCAGGGGCAATCAGCCCCAGCATTTT
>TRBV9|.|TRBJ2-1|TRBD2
CASSVGTGGSYNEQFF
TGTGCCAGCAGCGTAGGGACGGGGGGGTCCTACAATGAGCAGTTCTTC
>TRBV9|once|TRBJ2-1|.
CASSVDVRGSYNEQFF
TGTGCCAGCAGCGTAGACGTCAGGGGTTCCTACAATGAGCAGTTCTTC
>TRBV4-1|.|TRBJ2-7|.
CASSQETEYEQYF
TGCGCCAGCAGCCAAGAGACAGAATACGAGCAGTACTTC
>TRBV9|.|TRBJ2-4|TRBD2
CASSVGVGGGVAKNIQYF
TGTGCCAGCAGCGTGGGTGTCGGCGGGGGGGTAGCCAAAAACATTCAGTACTTC
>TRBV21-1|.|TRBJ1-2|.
CASSTRGFRGYTF
TGTGCCAGCAGCACCAGGGGATTCCGCGGCTACACCTTC
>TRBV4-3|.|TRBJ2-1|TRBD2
CASSQGTTRRGEQFF
TGCGCCAGCAGCCAGGGGACTACCCGAAGGGGTGAGCAGTTCTTC
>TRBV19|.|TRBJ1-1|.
CASSMSGRGPNTEAFF
TGTGCCAGTAGTATGTCCGGCAGGGGCCCTAACACTGAAGCTTTCTTT
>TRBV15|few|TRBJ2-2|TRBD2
CATSIERTSAGELFF
TGTGCCACCAGCATCGAAAGAACTAGCGCCGGGGAGCTGTTTTTT
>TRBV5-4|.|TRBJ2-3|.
CASSPTVADTQYF
TGTGCCAGCAGCCCAACCGTAGCAGATACGCAGTATTTT
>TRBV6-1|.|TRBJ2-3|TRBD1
CASSEGSGGADTQYF
TGTGCCAGCAGTGAAGGATCAGGGGGCGCAGATACGCAGTATTTT
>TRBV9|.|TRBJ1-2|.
CASSDRRYGYTF
TGTGCCAGCAGCGACAGGAGATATGGCTACACCTTC
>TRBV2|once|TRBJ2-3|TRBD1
CASSDAGQGSTDTQYF
TGTGCCAGCAGTGATGCGGGACAGGGTAGCACAGATACGCAGTATTTT
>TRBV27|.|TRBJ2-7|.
CASSLIAGNNEQYF
TGTGCCAGCAGTCTAATAGCAGGGAACAACGAGCAGTACTTC